This TCR beta chain came from a study of blood T cell repertoires in COVID-19. The repertoire was sequenced with immunoSEQ multiplex PCR; TCRdb's copy has only in-frame clones and lacks some. The data show 90,000 to 130,000 clones, 76% seen once. Looked up from germline, CDR1 is ENHRY and CDR2 is SYGVKD. V lost 6 bases and J lost 5, with 14 bases in between. The CDR3 covers 13 residues. This clone appeared once. Material for sequencing was peripheral blood. The chain has TRBV10-3 and TRBJ2-7, with a possible D match to TRBD1 (7 bases). The sequence was obtained from a woman of 80 years or more with acute or convalescent COVID-19. CDR3: CAIRSGGRDEQYF. The CDR3 nucleotides are TGTGCCATCAGATCAGGGGGGCGGGACGAGCAGTACTTC.